This TCR beta chain stems from a study of shared clonotypes between healthy human individuals. Genomic DNA of every subset was divided equally among multiple immunoSEQ plates. Repertoires were generated with immunoSEQ multiplex PCR, while TCRdb's copy carries only in-frame clones and drops some. The data hold 2,500,000 or so clones, with roughly 92% observed a single time. As to this clone: The sample has other DNA sequences that encode this CDR3 too.

CDR1 and CDR2 (germline): SGHNT, YYREEE (reference sequence). Losses at the gene ends were 3 bases for V and 4 bases for J; bases not matched to a gene: 6. This CDR3 is 16 amino acids long. This clonotype was sampled from a man aged 18 to 30 in good health. Some clones in this sample may be carry-over from other donors' samples. Sequencing was carried out using naive CD4+ T cells from PBMCs. Regarding subset: CD45RA+ positively selected. The J gene is TRBJ2-3, the V gene TRBV5-4, with 12 bases lining up with TRBD2. This CDR3 reads CASSSRLAGEADTQYF. The CDR3 DNA is TGTGCCAGCAGCTCGAGACTAGCGGGAGAGGCAGATACGCAGTATTTT. The complete variable domain, with remaining parts taken from reference TRBV5-4 and TRBJ2-3, reads ETGVTQSPTHLIKTRGQQVTLRCSSQSGHNTVSWYQQALGQGPQFIFQYYREEENGRGNFPPRFSGLQFPNYSSELNVNALELDDSALYLCASSSRLAGEADTQYFGPGTRLTVL.